Below, 19 T cell receptor beta chains from the same sample are listed, as sequenced in a study of neurological immune-mediated disorders. MiXCR was run by TCRdb on the 5' RACE reads, yielding one entry per CDR3 protein. The sample includes 65,000 to 90,000 distinct CDR3 sequences, about 3% of them seen just once. Sequenced input: PBMCs. All receptors derive from a woman aged 50 to 65 with multiple sclerosis.

This clonotype has ten or more counts. The CDR3 spells CSADQKRTSGNEQFF. The CDR3 DNA reads TGCAGTGCCGACCAAAAAAGGACTAGTGGTAATGAGCAGTTCTTC. This sequence joins TRBV20-1 and TRBJ2-1; 7 bases map to TRBD2. With V trimmed by 6 bases and J by 7 bases, 15 bases remained unmatched. Germline CDR1 is DFQATT and CDR2 is SNEGSKA (reference sequence). The CDR3 runs 15 residues.

This clonotype appeared many times. The CDR3: CATTGPTGTEAFF. Written as DNA, the CDR3 is TGTGCCACCACCGGACCGACCGGGACAGAAGCTTTCTTT. The J gene is TRBJ1-1, the V gene TRBV24-1; TRBD1 might be the D (6 bases). Trimming stripped 8 bases from V and 8 bases from J, with 17 bases between. CDR3 length: 13 residues. CDR1 is KGHDR and CDR2 is SFDVKD in the germline V gene.

This clonotype has ten or more counts. The J gene is TRBJ2-1, the V gene TRBV12-3 or TRBV12-4; no definite D call. This CDR3 is built from 15 residues. V shed 3 bases and J shed 0 bases, with 9 bases lying between them. In DNA form, the CDR3 reads TGTGCCAGCAGTTTTCTCAGGAGCTCCTACAATGAGCAGTTCTTC. The encoded protein is CASSFLRSSYNEQFF.

This clonotype appeared many times. The chain carries TRBV7-3 and TRBJ2-7; possibly TRBD2 for D (5 bases). This CDR3 comprises 13 residues. Per the germline V gene, CDR1 is SGHTA and CDR2 is FQGTGA. The V gene lost 8 bases and the J gene lost 3 bases, with 14 bases spanning the gap. CDR3 sequence (DNA): TGTGCCAGCCCTAAGTCAGGAGGCTACGAGCAGTACTTC. Translating it yields CASPKSGGYEQYF.

This clonotype came up many times. The junction differs from germline at one of its ends, possibly a read error. The V gene is TRBV20-1, the J gene TRBJ2-5; weak D call: TRBD1 (5 bases). Germline V gene sequence: CDR1 DFQATT, CDR2 SNEGSKA (reference sequence). This CDR3 is 15 amino acids long. In nucleotides, the CDR3 is TGCGGTGCCACCCTTCCCCAACAGGCCCCCCGTTGGCAGTACTTC. This gives the protein CGATLPQQAPRWQYF.

This clonotype has at least ten counts. V is TRBV4-1 and J is TRBJ2-5; a possible D gene is TRBD1 (6 bases). This CDR3 comprises 14 residues. V was shortened by 3 bases and J by 4 bases, with 12 bases between the two germline ends. Germline V CDR1 and CDR2: MGHRA, YSYEKL. The CDR3 spells CASSQGQGLETQYF. The CDR3 nucleotides read TGCGCCAGCAGCCAGGGGCAGGGGCTAGAGACCCAGTACTTC.

As for this clonotype: The junction shows a germline mismatch at one end, possibly a read error. The chain is built from TRBV10-3 and TRBJ2-6; TRBD1 aligns across 8 bases. Germline CDR1 is ENHRY and CDR2 is SYGVKD. The CDR3 totals 18 residues. As DNA, the CDR3 is TGTGCCAGCAGAGGCCAGGGGGCAAACTCTTCTGGGGGCAACGTCCTGACTTTC. Translated: CASRGQGANSSGGNVLTF.

This clonotype was recorded many times. V gene TRBV20-1 combines with J gene TRBJ2-4; 11 bases agree with TRBD2. Trimming at V came to 2 bases and at J to 0 bases, leaving 3 bases not matched to a gene. This CDR3 region has 16 residues. Germline CDR1 reads DFQATT; CDR2 reads SNEGSKA (reference sequence). The CDR3 DNA sequence: TGCAGTGCTAGACGACTAGCGGGACTAGCCAAAAACATTCAGTACTTC. This codes for CSARRLAGLAKNIQYF.

This clonotype was detected ten times or more. The chain uses TRBV5-1 and TRBJ2-1, with 7 bases that match TRBD1. Germline lookup yields CDR1 SGHRS and CDR2 YFSETQ. The V gene end was trimmed by 4 bases and the J gene end by 7 bases; junction bases not matched to a gene: 20. This CDR3 spans 18 amino acids. CDR3 in amino acids: CASSQQPPGQSHWNEQFF. The CDR3 DNA reads as TGCGCCAGCAGCCAGCAGCCCCCGGGACAGTCCCACTGGAATGAGCAGTTCTTC.

This clonotype was recorded many times. The rearrangement joins TRBV7-2 to TRBJ2-3; 11 bases match TRBD2. The CDR3 consists of 20 residues. V dropped 4 bases and J dropped 1; count of bases not matched to a gene: 16. CDR1 and CDR2 from the germline V gene are SGHTA and FQGNSA. CDR3 amino acids: CASSYIHRLAGGRGTDTQYF. As DNA, the CDR3 is TGTGCCAGCAGCTATATACACCGCCTAGCGGGGGGCCGGGGCACAGATACGCAGTATTTT.

This clonotype was seen ten or more times. The chain carries TRBV5-1 and TRBJ2-3, with D perhaps given as TRBD1 or TRBD2 (6 bases each). Trimming cost V 0 bases and J 2 bases, with 13 bases left between them. Germline CDR1 is SGHRS and CDR2 is YFSETQ. This CDR3 comprises 16 residues. The CDR3 sequence is CASSLAWRGFTDTQYF. The DNA for the CDR3 is TGCGCCAGCAGCTTGGCGTGGAGGGGGTTCACAGATACGCAGTATTTT. Full variable domain (remainder filled in from reference TRBV5-1 and TRBJ2-3): KAGVTQTPRYLIKTRGQQVTLSCSPISGHRSVSWYQQTPGQGLQFLFEYFSETQRNKGNFPGRFSGRQFSNSRSEMNVSTLELGDSALYLCASSLAWRGFTDTQYFGPGTRLTVL.

This clonotype was counted ten times or more. The CDR3 DNA reads TGTGCCAGCAGTAACTTTTTCGGGGCCTACGAGCAGTACGTC. The encoded protein is CASSNFFGAYEQYV. The V call is TRBV2, the J call TRBJ2-7, with D possibly TRBD2 on 5 matching bases. CDR1 SNHLY and CDR2 FYNNEI come from the germline V gene. V lost 5 bases, J lost 2 bases, and 13 bases lay in between. This CDR3 region has 14 residues.

On this clonotype: A junction end diverges from the germline sequence, so it may reflect a read error. This rearrangement joins TRBV28 to TRBJ1-5, with 9 positions matching TRBD1. The CDR3 has 13 amino acids. Germline V gives CDR1 MDHEN, CDR2 SYDVKM. The CDR3 here is CASRTGGNKTQNF. The CDR3, as DNA: TGTGCCAGCAGAACAGGGGGCAATAAGACCCAGAATTTT. Combining the CDR3 with reference TRBV28 and TRBJ1-5 gives the whole variable domain DVKVTQSSRYLVKRTGEKVFLECVQDMDHENMFWYRQDPGLGLRLIYFSYDVKMKEKGDIPEGYSVSREKKERFSLILESASTNQTSMYLCASRTGGNKTQNFGDGTRLSIL.

This clonotype occurred a few times. The chain has TRBV11-3 and TRBJ1-2; tentatively, D is TRBD1 (6 bases). V lost 2 bases to trimming and J lost 5 bases, with 9 bases between them. In germline, CDR1 is SGHNT, CDR2 YENEEA. The CDR3 consists of 13 residues. This CDR3 reads CASSLTGTYGYTF. The CDR3 region has the DNA TGTGCCAGCAGCTTAACAGGGACATATGGCTACACCTTC.

The table lists this clonotype with many counts. The chain uses TRBV5-6 and TRBJ2-3; a weak D match, TRBD2 (5 bases). V gave up 4 bases and J gave up 14 bases, with 20 bases separating them. Germline V lookup: CDR1 SGHDT, CDR2 YYEEEE. This CDR3 has 13 amino acids. CDR3 DNA sequence: TGTGCCAGCAGCGCGACTGAGGGATGGAGGCCGTATTTT. Amino acid sequence: CASSATEGWRPYF.

This clonotype was counted at least ten times. The chain employs TRBV10-3 and TRBJ1-2; 7 positions agree with TRBD1. CDR3 size: 15 residues. J was trimmed by 3 bases and V by 0 bases; bases with no gene match: 4. Germline CDR1 is ENHRY and CDR2 is SYGVKD. The CDR3 region is CAISESQGKYYGYTF. The DNA for the CDR3 is TGTGCCATCAGTGAGTCACAGGGGAAGTACTATGGCTACACCTTC.

At least ten counts were recorded for this clonotype. This chain joins TRBV7-6 and TRBJ2-3; D not certain. Between the trimmed V and J ends, which lost 0 bases and 4 bases, there was a span of 17 bases. The CDR3 runs to 17 residues. In germline, CDR1 is SGHVS, CDR2 FNYEAQ. CDR3 loop: CASSLALAPGGPDTQYF. CDR3 coding DNA: TGTGCCAGCAGCTTAGCGCTGGCCCCCGGTGGGCCAGATACGCAGTATTTT.

This clonotype was observed many times. The chain uses TRBV10-3 and TRBJ1-2, with 8 bases matching TRBD1. The V gene end was trimmed by 3 bases and the J gene end by 2 bases; junction bases not matched to a gene: 11. CDR1 and CDR2 (germline): ENHRY, SYGVKD. The CDR3 is 17 residues long. The CDR3 loop is CAISDGGRDRINYGYTF. DNA of the CDR3: TGTGCCATCAGTGATGGGGGTCGGGACAGGATAAACTATGGCTACACCTTC.

This clonotype occurred a few times. One junction end disagrees with the germline gene, perhaps due to a read error. The chain employs TRBV4-1 and TRBJ2-1; no definite D call. The CDR3 sequence is 12 residues long. In germline, CDR1 is MGHRA, CDR2 YSYEKL. CDR3 in amino acids: CDSSKDFSEQFF. The CDR3 DNA sequence: TGCGACAGCAGCAAAGATTTTTCTGAGCAGTTCTTC.